The T cell receptor (beta chain) under discussion was sequenced for a study of CD8+ T cells in alopecia areata (dated by TCRdb to between 2017 and 2018). In terms of the full investigation: Treated patients were enrolled in an open-label pilot trial of oral tofacitinib, 5 to 10 mg twice daily, for moderate-to-severe alopecia areata. RNA was extracted with the PAXgene miRNA kit for fixed scalp, the miRNeasy kit for PBMCs, and the RNeasy kit for mouse skin. On the human side, TCRbeta sequencing was run on scalp tissue and on sorted CD4+ and CD8+ peripheral blood T cells from healthy controls and from alopecia areata patients with either patchy or totalis/universalis disease. Biopsies were taken from tofacitinib-treated patients at baseline and again at 4 and 24 weeks into treatment, and several of those patients also had a later scalp biopsy. Disease severity in treated patients was measured with the SALT score, which quantifies the percentage of affected scalp surface area. High-throughput TCRbeta sequencing was used to examine T cell clonal expansion in alopecia areata in both the C3H/HeJ mouse model and human patients. Tofacitinib was given for 6 to 18 months, followed by 6 months of follow-up off drug to assess delayed response and recurrence. TCRbeta CDR3 regions were amplified by immunoSEQ multiplex PCR with 35 Vbeta forward and 13 Jbeta reverse primers. Clonality in the scalp was compared among normal scalp (n=4), patchy alopecia areata scalp (n=8), and alopecia totalis/universalis scalp (n=8).

About this clone: The antigen it binds to is not known. Base qualities were left out, and no much larger clone turns up one base away.

What this sample's time point label stands for: 4 weeks on oral tofacitinib. This sample's treatment or condition label indicates: oral pan-JAK inhibitor, 5-10 mg twice daily. Peripheral blood and lesional scalp punch biopsies were obtained from patients with alopecia areata. PBMCs were isolated by density centrifugation and stained for CD3, CD4 and CD8, after which CD4+ and CD8+ T cells were sorted on a FACSAria. On the study overall, not on this receptor specifically: Shared TCR sequences between patients were less evident than in mice, which may be partly attributable to HLA diversity in the patient population. During tofacitinib treatment, many expanded lesional clones remained in scalp and blood, and this persistence may partly explain relapse after treatment is stopped. Lesional scalp, especially in alopecia totalis/universalis, showed higher clonality and more expanded CD8+ clones than normal scalp, suggesting antigenic drive. Because the treated cohort was small and had only one nonresponder, larger studies are needed to examine links between baseline CD8+ expansion and response. Tofacitinib significantly lowered scalp clonality and the number of expanded CD8+ clones among the top 100 scalp clones. Resident alphabeta T cells in normal human skin are also sequenced, complicating scalp TCR repertoire analysis, unlike mouse skin dominated by gammadelta T cells.

Receptor amplification or capture employed the immunoSEQ multiplex PCR assay. For TCR sequencing, RNA was extracted from every sample and reverse transcribed into cDNA to serve as template. First-strand cDNA was synthesized using SuperScript III with a 2:1 mix of oligo-dT and random hexamers. Amplification bias was assessed with a synthetic immune receptor repertoire, and residual bias was removed computationally. Per the authors' processing: After raw reads were preprocessed to remove errors, the CDR3 was defined following IMGT conventions as running from the conserved cysteine to phenylalanine. Clonality was computed as 1 minus the Shannon entropy, with the entropy normalized by log2 of the number of productive unique TCRs. Scalp TCRbeta sequences were cross-referenced with sorted blood CD4 and CD8 repertoires so that the CD4 or CD8 identity of scalp clones could be inferred. As stored in TCRdb, this immuneACCESS dataset retains in-frame rearrangements with V and J assigned. A fraction of the clones does not appear; measured against another copy, unresolved V genes explain less than half of the discrepancy, and the remainder lacks a known reason. V and J calls and clone size are copied from that table; D and trimming were computed from the DNA. Counted in this sample were 120,000 or so clones; roughly 55% of them appeared once. 5% to 7% of the sample comes from the top ten.

Sample: CD4+ T cells sorted from blood, taken at week 4, from a patient treated with tofacitinib. The clonotype comes from a human donor with alopecia areata.

The DNA sequence is given as TGTGCCACCAGCAGACATGATGGGGGGGTTGACTATGGCTACACCTTC. This translates into CATSRHDGGVDYGYTF. The chain employs TRBV15 and TRBJ1-2; the D segment could be TRBD1, given 5 matching bases. From its cysteine to its phenylalanine, the CDR3 spans 16 amino acids. Just CDR3 DNA is preserved here, 48 bases in frame from base 1. Trimming costs V 2 bases and J 3 bases, and their ends lie 16 bases apart. For CDR1 and CDR2, the germline V gene (reference sequence) lists LNHNV and YYDKDF.